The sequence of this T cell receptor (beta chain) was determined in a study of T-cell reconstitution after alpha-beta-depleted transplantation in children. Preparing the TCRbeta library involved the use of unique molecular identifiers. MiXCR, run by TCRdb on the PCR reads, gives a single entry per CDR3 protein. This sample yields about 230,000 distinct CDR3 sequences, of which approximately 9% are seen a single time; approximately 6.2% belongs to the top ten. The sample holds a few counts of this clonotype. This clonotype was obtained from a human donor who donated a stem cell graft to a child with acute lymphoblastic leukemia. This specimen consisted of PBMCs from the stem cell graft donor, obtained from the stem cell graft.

The CDR3 bases are TGCAGGGTACTAGCGGGGCCGTACGAGCAGTACTTC. Translation gives CRVLAGPYEQYF. V is TRBV20-1 and J is TRBJ2-7; 10 nucleotides agree with TRBD2. The CDR3 loop spans 12 amino acids. Germline assignment: CDR1 DFQATT and CDR2 SNEGSKA (reference sequence).